The next 24 T cell receptor beta chains were all read from a single sample in a study of T-cell reconstitution after alpha-beta-depleted transplantation in children. Unique molecular identifiers were used to barcode this TCRbeta library. TCRdb ran MiXCR on the PCR reads and lists one entry per CDR3 protein. The table has fewer than 700,000 distinct CDR3 sequences, around 23% seen once. The sequenced sample was PBMCs, mostly from graft donor cells, obtained 360 days after TCRalphabeta/CD19-depleted stem cell transplant. The receptor set was obtained from a boy under two years old who had a stem cell transplant for acute myeloid leukemia, so the T cells may come from the graft donor.

This clonotype was seen more than once but under ten times. The CDR3 loop is CASSELAVGEQFF. CDR3 nucleotide sequence: TGTGCCAGCAGCGAGCTAGCAGTCGGTGAGCAGTTCTTC. The chain has TRBV7-2 and TRBJ2-1; tentatively, D is TRBD2 (5 bases). CDR1 and CDR2 (germline): SGHTA, FQGNSA. The CDR3 spans 13 residues. V was pared by 5 bases and J by 9 bases, with 14 bases between.

This clonotype has ten or more counts. This chain links TRBV20-1 with TRBJ2-7; TRBD2 might be the D (7 bases). The CDR3 has 14 amino acids. V was trimmed by 2 bases and J by 0 bases, leaving 11 bases between them. The germline gives CDR1 DFQATT, CDR2 SNEGSKA (reference sequence). CDR3 sequence reads: CSARMRGGSYEQYF. CDR3 coding DNA: TGCAGTGCTAGAATGAGGGGGGGCTCCTACGAGCAGTACTTC.

The rearrangement uses TRBV20-1 and TRBJ1-1, with D unclear. The CDR3 has 13 residues. The V end lost 6 bases, the J end lost 7 bases, and 18 bases lay between the germline ends. CDR1 and CDR2 from the germline V gene are DFQATT and SNEGSKA (reference sequence). CDR3 sequence (DNA): TGCAGTGCCGGGGTGGGGTGGTTAGGTGAAGCTTTCTTT. The encoded protein is CSAGVGWLGEAFF.

The chain is built from TRBV3-1 and TRBJ1-5; D perhaps matches TRBD1 (5 bases). This CDR3 region has 14 residues. Germline CDR1 reads LGHDT; CDR2 reads YNNKEL (reference sequence). Trimming shortened V by 0 bases and J by 5 bases, and 8 bases separated the two germline ends. CDR3 in DNA: TGTGCCAGCAGCCAAGATCAGGGAGATCAGCCCCAGCATTTT. It yields the protein CASSQDQGDQPQHF.

In the case of this clonotype: At one boundary the junction diverges from the germline segment, which might be a read error. This chain uses TRBV12-3 or TRBV12-4 with TRBJ2-4; 9 bases match TRBD1. CDR3 length: 11 residues. CDR3 in amino acids: CASSSGQGRSF. The CDR3 nucleotides are TGTGCCAGCAGTTCGGGACAGGGAAGGTCGTTC.

In regard to this clonotype: A junction end diverges from the germline sequence, so it may reflect a read error. The J gene is TRBJ1-2, the V gene TRBV25-1; D perhaps matches TRBD1 (6 bases). Germline V gene lookup returns CDR1 MGHDK and CDR2 SYGVNS. This CDR3 has 12 residues. The DNA of the CDR3 is TGTGCCAGCAGTGGAGGCGGGGGGCCGGCGGCTTTC. It translates to CASSGGGGPAAF.

This chain links TRBV28 with TRBJ2-3, with 7 nucleotides matching TRBD1. J was trimmed by 3 bases and V by 5 bases; bases with no gene match: 8. The CDR3 loop spans 15 amino acids. Germline CDR1 MDHEN, CDR2 SYDVKM. CDR3 nucleotide sequence: TGTGCCAGCAGTCCACAGGGGACGGGGACAGATACGCAGTATTTT. Its translation: CASSPQGTGTDTQYF.

This clonotype was seen only a few times. The chain couples TRBV20-1 to TRBJ2-7; D is unclear. The V and J ends lost 4 bases and 4 bases respectively, with 8 bases between them. CDR3 length: 11 amino acids. Germline CDR1 and CDR2: DFQATT and SNEGSKA (reference sequence). The DNA for the CDR3 is TGCAGTGCTATAAGGGTTTACGAGCAGTACGTC. Protein product: CSAIRVYEQYV.

V usage is TRBV4-2 and J usage is TRBJ2-2; perhaps D is TRBD1 or TRBD2 (6 bases each). The germline CDR1 and CDR2 sequences are LGHNA and YNFKEQ. There are 17 residues in the CDR3. V dropped 0 bases and J dropped 4 bases, with 15 bases sitting between them. The CDR3 is CASSQDLRGAFTGELFF. Here the CDR3 DNA reads TGTGCCAGCAGCCAAGATCTTAGGGGGGCCTTCACCGGGGAGCTGTTTTTT.

Written as DNA, the CDR3 is TGTGCCAGCAGCTTAGGTTACGAGGGACAAGAGACCCAGTACTTC. Residues: CASSLGYEGQETQYF. The gene calls are TRBV5-5 and TRBJ2-5, with a tentative D call TRBD2 (5 bases). The CDR3 sequence is 15 residues long. With 2 bases removed from V and 2 bases from J, the gap between germline ends came to 13 bases. Germline loops: CDR1 SGHKS, CDR2 YYEKEE (reference sequence).

This clonotype was observed a handful of times. The rearrangement links TRBV15 to TRBJ2-7, with 11 bases fitting TRBD2. V shed 1 base and J 2 bases; nucleotides not matched to a gene: 7. Germline assignment: CDR1 LNHNV and CDR2 YYDKDF (reference sequence). This CDR3 comprises 17 residues. The CDR3 DNA reads TGTGCCACCAGCAGAGCCCTAGGGACTAGCGGAACCTACGAGCAGTACTTC. This codes for CATSRALGTSGTYEQYF.

This clonotype was picked up many times. The V call is TRBV10-3, the J call TRBJ2-1; TRBD2 matches at 8 bases. V gave up 3 bases and J gave up 5 bases; unmatched junction bases: 15. The germline gives CDR1 ENHRY, CDR2 SYGVKD. The CDR3 is 18 amino acids. CDR3 in amino acids: CAISDQREWRGADNEQFF. In nucleotides, the CDR3 is TGTGCCATCAGTGATCAGAGGGAGTGGCGGGGGGCAGACAATGAGCAGTTCTTC.

In this sample, this clonotype turned up many times. The CDR3 DNA reads TGCGCCAGCAGCCTGGGGGCAGACTACGAGCAGTACGTC. Residues: CASSLGADYEQYV. The J gene is TRBJ2-7, the V gene TRBV5-1; D may be TRBD1 (6 bases). The CDR3 extends over 13 amino acids. The ends were cut back, 4 bases at V and 3 bases at J, with 11 bases in the middle. Germline V CDR1 and CDR2: SGHRS, YFSETQ.

The chain has TRBV7-7 and TRBJ2-1; D unclear. This CDR3 has 14 amino acids. The V end lost 0 bases, the J end lost 5 bases, and 8 bases lay between the germline ends. Germline V CDR1 and CDR2: SSHAT, FNYEAQ (reference sequence). CDR3 nucleotides: TGTGCCAGCAGCTTAGCGAACACAGACAATGAGCAGTTCTTC. Translating gives CASSLANTDNEQFF.

The chain recombines TRBV5-1 with TRBJ2-2; no clear D gene. The V gene lost 4 bases and the J gene lost 6 bases, with 7 bases spanning the gap. Per the germline V gene, CDR1 is SGHRS and CDR2 is YFSETQ. The CDR3 runs 12 residues. CDR3 loop: CASSVQAGELFF. The CDR3 DNA is TGCGCCAGCAGCGTGCAAGCCGGGGAGCTGTTTTTT. Complete variable domain (other parts from reference TRBV5-1 and TRBJ2-2): KAGVTQTPRYLIKTRGQQVTLSCSPISGHRSVSWYQQTPGQGLQFLFEYFSETQRNKGNFPGRFSGRQFSNSRSEMNVSTLELGDSALYLCASSVQAGELFFGEGSRLTVL.

The chain recombines TRBV12-3 or TRBV12-4 with TRBJ1-3, with 9 bases identical to TRBD1. The J segment lost 4 bases and the V segment lost 8 bases, leaving 6 bases of the junction unmatched. CDR3 length: 14 residues. CDR3 sequence: CASGQGIVGNTIYF. CDR3 in DNA: TGTGCCAGCGGACAGGGGATAGTCGGAAACACCATATATTTT.

V is TRBV30 and J is TRBJ2-1; D not certain. This CDR3 spans 12 amino acids. The germline CDR1 and CDR2 sequences are GTSNPN and SVGIG (reference sequence). The V end lost 3 bases, the J end lost 9 bases, and 12 bases lay between the germline ends. CDR3 sequence reads: CAWRPQRAEQFF. DNA of the CDR3: TGTGCCTGGAGGCCCCAAAGGGCTGAGCAGTTCTTC.

DNA for the CDR3: TGTGCCACCGCCTCATCAGGACAGGGCCCAAATGAGCAGTTCTTC. Translated: CATASSGQGPNEQFF. This sequence joins TRBV24-1 and TRBJ2-1; 8 bases are a match to TRBD1. In germline, CDR1 is KGHDR, CDR2 SFDVKD. The CDR3 extends over 15 amino acids. With V trimmed by 9 bases and J by 7 bases, 13 bases remained unmatched.

The genes are TRBV20-1 and TRBJ2-5; D is unresolved. Germline loops: CDR1 DFQATT, CDR2 SNEGSKA (reference sequence). The CDR3 extends over 12 amino acids. The V end lost 3 bases, the J end lost 5 bases, and 10 bases lay between the germline ends. CDR3 coding DNA: TGCAGTGCTAGGTGGCTAGGGGAGACCCAGTACTTC. Protein: CSARWLGETQYF.

The chain links TRBV29-1 to TRBJ2-5; D ambiguous. Germline loops: CDR1 SQVTM, CDR2 ANQGSEA. Between the trimmed V and J ends, which lost 3 bases and 1 base, there was a span of 9 bases. CDR3 length equals 13 residues. The CDR3 DNA reads as TGCAGCGTTGACGGTCTAGTCCAAGAGACCCAGTACTTC. It specifies CSVDGLVQETQYF.

The gene calls are TRBV5-1 and TRBJ1-2, with no clear D. This CDR3 is built from 15 residues. Trimming shortened V by 0 bases and J by 2 bases, and 11 bases separated the two germline ends. Germline V gives CDR1 SGHRS, CDR2 YFSETQ. CDR3 region: CASSLGGLSNYGYTF. In DNA form, the CDR3 reads TGCGCCAGCAGCTTGGGTGGTCTAAGCAACTATGGCTACACCTTC.

This rearrangement joins TRBV7-2 to TRBJ2-1; D might be TRBD1 (5 bases). CDR3 length equals 12 residues. Germline V gene sequence: CDR1 SGHTA, CDR2 FQGNSA. V was cut by 5 bases and J by 12 bases, with 14 bases left in between. The CDR3 sequence: CASSASVQGQFF. The CDR3 DNA follows: TGTGCCAGCAGCGCCTCCGTTCAGGGGCAGTTCTTC.

This chain uses TRBV6-1 with TRBJ2-3, with a possible D match to TRBD2 (5 bases). The CDR3 is 14 amino acids. Germline V lookup: CDR1 MNHNS, CDR2 SASEGT. V lost 1 base to trimming and J lost 3 bases, with 8 bases between them. CDR3 nucleotide sequence: TGTGCCAGCAGTGAAGTTCCGGGGACAGATACGCAGTATTTT. It yields the protein CASSEVPGTDTQYF.

This clonotype appeared many times. The rearrangement uses TRBV6-1 and TRBJ2-7; 8 nucleotides match TRBD1. V gave up 2 bases and J gave up 9 bases; unmatched junction bases: 9. Per germline, CDR1 MNHNS and CDR2 SASEGT. The CDR3 covers 14 residues. The CDR3 protein is CASSETGQGPGQYF. CDR3 DNA sequence: TGTGCCAGCAGTGAAACAGGACAGGGCCCCGGGCAGTACTTC.